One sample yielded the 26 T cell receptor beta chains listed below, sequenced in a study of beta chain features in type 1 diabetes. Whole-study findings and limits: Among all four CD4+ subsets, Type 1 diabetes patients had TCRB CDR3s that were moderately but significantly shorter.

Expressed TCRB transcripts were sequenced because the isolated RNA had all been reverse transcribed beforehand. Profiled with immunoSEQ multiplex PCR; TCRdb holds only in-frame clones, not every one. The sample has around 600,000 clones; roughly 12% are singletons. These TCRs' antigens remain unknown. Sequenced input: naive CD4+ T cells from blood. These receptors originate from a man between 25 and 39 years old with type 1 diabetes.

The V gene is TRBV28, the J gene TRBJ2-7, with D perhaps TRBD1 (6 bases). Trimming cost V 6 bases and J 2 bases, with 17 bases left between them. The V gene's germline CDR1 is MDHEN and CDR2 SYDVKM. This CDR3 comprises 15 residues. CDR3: CASRATVQGTYEQYF. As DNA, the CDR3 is TGTGCCAGCAGGGCAACAGTACAGGGTACCTACGAGCAGTACTTC.

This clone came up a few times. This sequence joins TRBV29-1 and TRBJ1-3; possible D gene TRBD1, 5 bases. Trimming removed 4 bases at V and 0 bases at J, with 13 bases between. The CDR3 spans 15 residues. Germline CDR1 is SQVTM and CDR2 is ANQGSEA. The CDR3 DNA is TGCAGCGTTGCGGACGGGACGTCCTCTGGAAACACCATATATTTT. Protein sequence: CSVADGTSSGNTIYF.

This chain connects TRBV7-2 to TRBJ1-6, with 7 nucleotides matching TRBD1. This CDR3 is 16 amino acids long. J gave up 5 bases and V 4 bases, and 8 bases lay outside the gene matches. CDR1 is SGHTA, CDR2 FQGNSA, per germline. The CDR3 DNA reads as TGTGCCAGCAGCTATGGCCAGACAGGGAATAATTCACCCCTCCACTTT. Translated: CASSYGQTGNNSPLHF. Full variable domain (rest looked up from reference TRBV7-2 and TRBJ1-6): GAGVSQSPSNKVTEKGKDVELRCDPISGHTALYWYRQSLGQGLEFLIYFQGNSAPDKSGLPSDRFSAERTGGSVSTLTIQRTQQEDSAVYLCASSYGQTGNNSPLHFGNGTRLTVT.

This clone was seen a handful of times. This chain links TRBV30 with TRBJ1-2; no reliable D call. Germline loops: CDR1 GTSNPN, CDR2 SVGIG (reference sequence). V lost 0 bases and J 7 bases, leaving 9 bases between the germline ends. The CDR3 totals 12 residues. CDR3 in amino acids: CAWSVGGFGYTF. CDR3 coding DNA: TGTGCCTGGAGTGTTGGCGGTTTTGGCTACACCTTC. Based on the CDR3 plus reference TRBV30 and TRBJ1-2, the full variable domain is SQTIHQWPATLVQPVGSPLSLECTVEGTSNPNLYWYRQAAGRGLQLLFYSVGIGQISSEVPQNLSASRPQDRQFILSSKKLLLSDSGFYLCAWSVGGFGYTFGSGTRLTVV.

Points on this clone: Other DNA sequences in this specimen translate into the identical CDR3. The CDR3 region is CASSRGQGSYEQYF. The CDR3 nucleotides are TGTGCCAGCAGTCGCGGACAGGGATCCTACGAGCAGTACTTC. This chain links TRBV6-5 with TRBJ2-7, with 8 bases fitting TRBD1. The CDR3 consists of 14 residues. The junction had 4 bases not matched to a gene; V was cut back by 5 bases and J by 1 base. The germline V gene has CDR1 MNHEY and CDR2 SVGAGI.

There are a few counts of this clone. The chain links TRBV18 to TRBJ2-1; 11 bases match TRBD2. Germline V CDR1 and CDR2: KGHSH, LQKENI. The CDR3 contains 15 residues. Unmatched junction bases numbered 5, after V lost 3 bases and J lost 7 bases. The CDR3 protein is CASSPGLAGSNEQFF. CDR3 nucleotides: TGTGCCAGCTCACCTGGACTAGCGGGCTCAAATGAGCAGTTCTTC.

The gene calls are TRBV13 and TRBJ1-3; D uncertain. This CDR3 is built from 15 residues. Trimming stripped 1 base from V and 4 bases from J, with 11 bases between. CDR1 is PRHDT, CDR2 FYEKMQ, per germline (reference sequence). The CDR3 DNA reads TGTGCCAGCAGCTTAGCTGGGTTTGGCGGAAACACCATATATTTT. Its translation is CASSLAGFGGNTIYF. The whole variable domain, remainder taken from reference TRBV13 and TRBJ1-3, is AAGVIQSPRHLIKEKRETATLKCYPIPRHDTVYWYQQGPGQDPQFLISFYEKMQSDKGSIPDRFSAQQFSDYHSELNMSSLELGDSALYFCASSLAGFGGNTIYFGEGSWLTVV.

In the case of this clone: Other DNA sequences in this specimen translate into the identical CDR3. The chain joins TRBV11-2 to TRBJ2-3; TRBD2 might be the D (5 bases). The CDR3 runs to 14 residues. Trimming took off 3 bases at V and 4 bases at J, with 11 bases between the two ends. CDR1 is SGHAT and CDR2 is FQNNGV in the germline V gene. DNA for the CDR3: TGTGCCAGCAGCTTCAGCGGTGGTGCAGATACGCAGTATTTT. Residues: CASSFSGGADTQYF.

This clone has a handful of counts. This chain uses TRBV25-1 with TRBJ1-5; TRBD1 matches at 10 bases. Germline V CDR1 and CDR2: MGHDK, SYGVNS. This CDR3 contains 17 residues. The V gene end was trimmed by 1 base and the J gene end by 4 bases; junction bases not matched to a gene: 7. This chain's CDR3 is CASSESPGQGMNQPQHF. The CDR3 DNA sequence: TGTGCCAGCAGTGAATCCCCGGGACAGGGGATGAATCAGCCCCAGCATTTT.

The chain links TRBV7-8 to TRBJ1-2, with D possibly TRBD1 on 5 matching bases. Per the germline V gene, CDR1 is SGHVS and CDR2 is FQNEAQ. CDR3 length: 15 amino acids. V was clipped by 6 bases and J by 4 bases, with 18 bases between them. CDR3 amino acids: CASSSQKGEGYGYTF. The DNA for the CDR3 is TGTGCCAGCAGTTCCCAGAAAGGGGAGGGCTATGGCTACACCTTC.

This CDR3 reads CATSRAGTGIYEQYF. The CDR3 DNA reads as TGTGCCACCAGCAGAGCAGGGACAGGGATCTACGAGCAGTACTTC. This chain connects TRBV15 to TRBJ2-7; 9 bases fit TRBD1. V gave up 1 base and J gave up 3 bases; unmatched junction bases: 4. Germline V CDR1 and CDR2: LNHNV, YYDKDF (reference sequence). The CDR3 contains 15 residues. Drawing the rest from reference TRBV15 and TRBJ2-7, the complete variable domain is DAMVIQNPRYQVTQFGKPVTLSCSQTLNHNVMYWYQQKSSQAPKLLFHYYDKDFNNEADTPDNFQSRRPNTSFCFLDIRSPGLGDTAMYLCATSRAGTGIYEQYFGPGTRLTVT.

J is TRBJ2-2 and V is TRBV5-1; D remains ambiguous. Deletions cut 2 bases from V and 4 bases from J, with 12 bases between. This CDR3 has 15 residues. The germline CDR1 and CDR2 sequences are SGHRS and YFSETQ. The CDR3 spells CASSLRQEGTGELFF. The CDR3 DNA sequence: TGCGCCAGCAGCTTAAGGCAGGAAGGCACCGGGGAGCTGTTTTTT.

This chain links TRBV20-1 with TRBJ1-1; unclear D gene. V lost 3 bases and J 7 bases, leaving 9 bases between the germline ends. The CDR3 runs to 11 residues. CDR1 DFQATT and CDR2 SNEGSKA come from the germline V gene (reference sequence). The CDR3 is CSASRQLEAFF. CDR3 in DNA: TGCAGTGCTAGTCGGCAGCTTGAAGCTTTCTTT.

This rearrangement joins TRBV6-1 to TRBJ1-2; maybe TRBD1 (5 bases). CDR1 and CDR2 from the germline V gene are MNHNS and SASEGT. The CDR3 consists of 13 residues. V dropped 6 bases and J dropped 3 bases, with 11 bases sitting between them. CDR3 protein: CASSTQGDYGYTF. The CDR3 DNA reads TGTGCCAGCAGCACTCAGGGCGACTATGGCTACACCTTC.

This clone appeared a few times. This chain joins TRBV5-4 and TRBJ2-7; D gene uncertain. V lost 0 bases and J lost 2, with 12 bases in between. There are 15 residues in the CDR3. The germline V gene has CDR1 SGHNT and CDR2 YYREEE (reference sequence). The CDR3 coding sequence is TGTGCCAGCAGCTTGGGTCTCGAGTCCACCTACGAGCAGTACTTC. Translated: CASSLGLESTYEQYF.

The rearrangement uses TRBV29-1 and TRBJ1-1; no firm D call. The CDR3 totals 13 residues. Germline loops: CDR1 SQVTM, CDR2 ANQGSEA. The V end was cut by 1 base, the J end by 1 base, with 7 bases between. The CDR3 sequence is CSVEGHGNTEAFF. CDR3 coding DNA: TGCAGCGTTGAAGGACATGGGAACACTGAAGCTTTCTTT.

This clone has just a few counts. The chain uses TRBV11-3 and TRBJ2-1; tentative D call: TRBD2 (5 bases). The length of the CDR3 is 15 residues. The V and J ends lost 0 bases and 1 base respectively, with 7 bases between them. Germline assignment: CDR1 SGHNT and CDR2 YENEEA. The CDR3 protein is CASSLDRGSYNEQFF. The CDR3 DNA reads TGTGCCAGCAGCTTAGACCGGGGTTCCTACAATGAGCAGTTCTTC.

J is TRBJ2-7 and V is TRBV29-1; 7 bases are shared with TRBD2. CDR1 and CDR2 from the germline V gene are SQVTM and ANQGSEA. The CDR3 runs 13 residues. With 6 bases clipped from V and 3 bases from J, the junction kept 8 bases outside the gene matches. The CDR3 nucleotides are TGCAGCGTAGGGGAGGGAATGGACTACGAGCAGTACTTC. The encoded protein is CSVGEGMDYEQYF.

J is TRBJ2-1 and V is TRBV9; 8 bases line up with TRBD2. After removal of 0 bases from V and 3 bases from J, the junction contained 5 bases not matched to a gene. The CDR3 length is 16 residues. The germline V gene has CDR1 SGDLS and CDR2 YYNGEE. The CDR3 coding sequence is TGTGCCAGCAGCGTAGCAGGCGGGGGGAACTACAATGAGCAGTTCTTC. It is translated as CASSVAGGGNYNEQFF.

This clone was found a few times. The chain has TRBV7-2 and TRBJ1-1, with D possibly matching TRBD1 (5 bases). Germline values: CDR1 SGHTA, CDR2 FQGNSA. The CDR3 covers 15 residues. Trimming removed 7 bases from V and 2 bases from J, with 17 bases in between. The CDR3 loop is CASTRWDGRNTEAFF. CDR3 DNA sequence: TGTGCCAGCACCCGTTGGGACGGCAGAAACACTGAAGCTTTCTTT.

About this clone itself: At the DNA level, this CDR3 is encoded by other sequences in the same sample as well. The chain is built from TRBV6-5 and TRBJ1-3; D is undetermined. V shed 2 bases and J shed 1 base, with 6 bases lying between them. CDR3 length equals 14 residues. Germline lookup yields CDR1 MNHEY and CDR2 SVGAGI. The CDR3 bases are TGTGCCAGCAGTTACGGAGGATCTGGAAACACCATATATTTT. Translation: CASSYGGSGNTIYF.

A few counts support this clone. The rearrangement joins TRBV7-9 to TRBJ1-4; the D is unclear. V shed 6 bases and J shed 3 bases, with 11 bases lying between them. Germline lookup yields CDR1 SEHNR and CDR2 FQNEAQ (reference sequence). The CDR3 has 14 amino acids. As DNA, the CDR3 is TGTGCCAGCAGACCGAGGGTTTCTAATGAAAAACTGTTTTTT. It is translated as CASRPRVSNEKLFF. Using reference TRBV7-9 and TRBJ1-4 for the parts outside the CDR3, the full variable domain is DTGVSQNPRHKITKRGQNVTFRCDPISEHNRLYWYRQTLGQGPEFLTYFQNEAQLEKSRLLSDRFSAERPKGSFSTLEIQRTEQGDSAMYLCASRPRVSNEKLFFGSGTQLSVL.

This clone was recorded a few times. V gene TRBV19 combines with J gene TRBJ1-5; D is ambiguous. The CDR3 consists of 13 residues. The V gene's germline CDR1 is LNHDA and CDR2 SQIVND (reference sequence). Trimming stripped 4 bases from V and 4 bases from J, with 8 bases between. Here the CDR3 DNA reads TGTGCCAGTAGTACTGCGGCTAATCAGCCCCAGCATTTT. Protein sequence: CASSTAANQPQHF.

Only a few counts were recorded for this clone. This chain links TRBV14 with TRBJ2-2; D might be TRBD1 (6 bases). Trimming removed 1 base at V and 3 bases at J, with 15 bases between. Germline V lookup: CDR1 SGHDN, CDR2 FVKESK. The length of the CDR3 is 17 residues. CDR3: CASSQASRTDDTGELFF. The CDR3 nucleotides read TGTGCCAGCAGCCAAGCTTCGCGGACAGACGACACCGGGGAGCTGTTTTTT.

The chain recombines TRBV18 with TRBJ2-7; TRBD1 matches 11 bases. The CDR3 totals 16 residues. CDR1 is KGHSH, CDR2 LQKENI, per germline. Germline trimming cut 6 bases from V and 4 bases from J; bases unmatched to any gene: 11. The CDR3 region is CASSQGSGTGGYEQYF. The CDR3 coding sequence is TGTGCCAGCTCCCAGGGATCCGGGACAGGGGGGTACGAGCAGTACTTC.

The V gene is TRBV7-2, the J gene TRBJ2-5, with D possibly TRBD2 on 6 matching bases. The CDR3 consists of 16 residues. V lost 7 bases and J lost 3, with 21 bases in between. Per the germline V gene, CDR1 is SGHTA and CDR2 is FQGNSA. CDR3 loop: CASTRKGGRLEETQYF. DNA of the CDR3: TGTGCCAGCACCCGCAAAGGAGGGAGGTTAGAAGAGACCCAGTACTTC.